This passage covers 18 T cell receptor beta chains from one sample sequenced in a study of post-analysis software for immune sequencing data. These TCRs' antigens remain unknown. Libraries were made from TCR beta cDNA, and they carried unique molecular identifiers. A single record per CDR3 protein comes from TCRdb applying MiXCR to the PCR reads. The sample holds 180,000 or so distinct CDR3 sequences, approximately 29% seen once. Study-level results: Among roughly 5 TRBV segments more frequent in patients than controls were TRBV5-6, TRBV5-1 and TRBV20-1.

Material for sequencing was blood. The receptors stem from a girl aged 2 to 17 with multiple sclerosis.

This clonotype was counted ten times or more. J is TRBJ2-1 and V is TRBV5-1; 8 positions agree with TRBD2. The germline gives CDR1 SGHRS, CDR2 YFSETQ. V trimming: 3 bases; J trimming: 5 bases; junction bases outside the gene matches: 7. The CDR3 is 15 amino acids. Written as DNA, the CDR3 is TGCGCCAGCAGCTCTATAGCGGGGAACAACAATGAGCAGTTCTTC. Amino acids: CASSSIAGNNNEQFF. Together with reference TRBV5-1 and TRBJ2-1, the CDR3 gives the full variable domain: KAGVTQTPRYLIKTRGQQVTLSCSPISGHRSVSWYQQTPGQGLQFLFEYFSETQRNKGNFPGRFSGRQFSNSRSEMNVSTLELGDSALYLCASSSIAGNNNEQFFGPGTRLTVL.

Comment on this clonotype: One junction end does not reproduce the germline sequence, and a read error may be involved. The CDR3 DNA is TGTGCCACCAGTGATTCCAGGGGCGTGAATGGCCACACCTTC. Its protein product is CATSDSRGVNGHTF. V gene TRBV24-1 combines with J gene TRBJ1-2, with a tentative D call TRBD1 (6 bases). This CDR3 spans 14 amino acids. CDR1 and CDR2 (germline): KGHDR, SFDVKD.

This clonotype was seen many times. V gene TRBV5-1 combines with J gene TRBJ2-5, with TRBD1 matching 9 bases. Trimming removed 0 bases from V and 5 bases from J; junction bases left unmatched: 5. Per germline, CDR1 SGHRS and CDR2 YFSETQ. The CDR3 is made up of 15 amino acids. For the CDR3, the DNA is TGCGCCAGCAGCTTGGAGGACAGGGGTTGGGAGACCCAGTACTTC. Protein product: CASSLEDRGWETQYF.

This clonotype appeared a single time. A single base separates this from a much larger clone, so it may be a read error. The rearrangement uses TRBV10-3 and TRBJ1-6; 8 bases align to TRBD1. This CDR3 contains 15 residues. CDR1 and CDR2 (germline): ENHRY, SYGVKD. The CDR3 protein is CAISDRGPGDSPPHF. The DNA for the CDR3 is TGTGCCATCAGTGACAGGGGGCCGGGGGATTCACCCCCCCACTTT.

The chain uses TRBV5-1 and TRBJ1-5, with unresolved D. Germline V CDR1 and CDR2: SGHRS, YFSETQ. The CDR3 has 15 amino acids. The germline V and J ends were trimmed by 2 bases and 0 bases, with 9 bases remaining between them. The CDR3 region has the DNA TGCGCCAGCAGCTTAGGAACAGATAGCAATCAGCCCCAGCATTTT. Amino acid sequence: CASSLGTDSNQPQHF.

A few counts support this clonotype. The chain links TRBV27 to TRBJ2-1, with TRBD2 matching over 14 bases. Germline values: CDR1 MNHEY, CDR2 SMNVEV (reference sequence). With 6 bases clipped from V and 0 bases from J, the junction kept 7 bases outside the gene matches. The CDR3 spans 18 residues. The CDR3 DNA sequence: TGTGCCAGCAGAAGACTAGCGGGAGGGATAAGCTCCTACAATGAGCAGTTCTTC. Its translation: CASRRLAGGISSYNEQFF.

This clonotype was picked up a small number of times. V gene TRBV25-1 combines with J gene TRBJ1-2; D uncertain. CDR1 and CDR2 from the germline V gene are MGHDK and SYGVNS. CDR3 length: 11 residues. Trimming took 8 bases from V and 5 from J, leaving 9 bases between them. The CDR3 DNA follows: TGTGCCAGCGGGCCGGGGTATGGCTACACCTTC. Translation: CASGPGYGYTF.

This clonotype was seen a handful of times. This rearrangement joins TRBV20-1 to TRBJ1-1; possibly TRBD1 for D (5 bases). Germline V gene sequence: CDR1 DFQATT, CDR2 SNEGSKA (reference sequence). Deletions cut 7 bases from V and 2 bases from J, with 23 bases between. The CDR3 covers 16 residues. The CDR3 loop is CSVVDGTRRRNTEAFF. CDR3 DNA: TGCAGTGTCGTAGACGGGACCCGCCGCCGAAACACTGAAGCTTTCTTT.

The chain carries TRBV19 and TRBJ1-1, with TRBD1 as a possible D gene (5 bases). V dropped 4 bases and J dropped 1 base, with 7 bases sitting between them. In germline, CDR1 is LNHDA, CDR2 SQIVND (reference sequence). The CDR3 length is 13 residues. The CDR3 nucleotides read TGTGCCAGTAGTACGACAGAGAACACTGAAGCTTTCTTT. Protein sequence: CASSTTENTEAFF.

On this clonotype: The conserved closing phenylalanine or tryptophan is absent in this CDR3, likely reflecting a read error. The chain links TRBV10-2 to TRBJ2-1; 7 bases match TRBD2. The length of the CDR3 is 16 residues. The germline CDR1 and CDR2 sequences are WSHSY and SAAADI. J gave up 2 bases and V 3 bases, and 7 bases lay outside the gene matches. CDR3 residues: CASSESTSETYNEQFS. In DNA, the CDR3 is TGCGCCAGCAGTGAAAGCACTAGCGAAACCTACAATGAGCAGTTCTCC.

In the case of this clonotype: A much larger clone is a single base away; this may be a read error. This sequence joins TRBV7-2 and TRBJ2-1; no firm D call. The V gene's germline CDR1 is SGHTA and CDR2 FQGNSA. CDR3 size: 12 residues. This chain's CDR3 is CASSPSHNEQCF. CDR3 in DNA: TGTGCCAGCAGCCCTAGTCACAATGAGCAGTGCTTC.

In its sample, this clonotype was seen many times. J is TRBJ2-1 and V is TRBV20-1; D not certain. The CDR3 runs to 9 residues. Germline V gene sequence: CDR1 DFQATT, CDR2 SNEGSKA (reference sequence). Deletions cut 2 bases from V and 10 bases from J, with 3 bases between. DNA of the CDR3: TGCAGTGCTAGAAAGGAGCAGTTCTTC. Translation: CSARKEQFF.

This clonotype was seen ten or more times. The chain carries TRBV5-1 and TRBJ2-6; maybe TRBD1 (6 bases). The V end lost 3 bases, the J end lost 4 bases, and 23 bases lay between the germline ends. This CDR3 spans 19 amino acids. Germline V gives CDR1 SGHRS, CDR2 YFSETQ. This chain's CDR3 is CASSWRAVTGNSGANVLTF. The CDR3 DNA sequence: TGCGCCAGCAGCTGGCGGGCGGTTACAGGGAACTCCGGGGCCAACGTCCTGACTTTC. Full variable domain (missing parts from reference TRBV5-1 and TRBJ2-6): KAGVTQTPRYLIKTRGQQVTLSCSPISGHRSVSWYQQTPGQGLQFLFEYFSETQRNKGNFPGRFSGRQFSNSRSEMNVSTLELGDSALYLCASSWRAVTGNSGANVLTFGAGSRLTVL.

This clonotype showed up many times. The rearrangement uses TRBV18 and TRBJ1-5; D gene unclear. The CDR3 contains 14 residues. CDR1 is KGHSH and CDR2 is LQKENI in the germline V gene. V dropped 2 bases and J dropped 0 bases, with 5 bases sitting between them. CDR3 sequence (DNA): TGTGCCAGCTCACCAGGTCTTAGCAATCAGCCCCAGCATTTT. Translation: CASSPGLSNQPQHF.

In its sample, this clonotype was seen many times. The V call is TRBV5-1, the J call TRBJ2-7, with D tentatively TRBD1 or TRBD2 (6 bases each). The CDR3 is made up of 15 amino acids. Germline CDR1 and CDR2: SGHRS and YFSETQ. V lost 3 bases, J lost 0 bases, and 13 bases lay in between. This CDR3 is CASSWGGQSSYEQYF. The DNA of the CDR3 is TGCGCCAGCAGCTGGGGAGGACAGAGCTCCTACGAGCAGTACTTC. The full variable domain, in which reference TRBV5-1 and TRBJ2-7 provide the parts outside the CDR3, is KAGVTQTPRYLIKTRGQQVTLSCSPISGHRSVSWYQQTPGQGLQFLFEYFSETQRNKGNFPGRFSGRQFSNSRSEMNVSTLELGDSALYLCASSWGGQSSYEQYFGPGTRLTVT.

J is TRBJ2-2 and V is TRBV5-1, with 9 bases lining up with TRBD1. This CDR3 region has 14 residues. V gave up 4 bases and J gave up 6 bases; unmatched junction bases: 4. CDR1 and CDR2 (germline): SGHRS, YFSETQ. In DNA, the CDR3 is TGCGCCAGCAGCCCCGGGACAGGGTCCGGGGAGCTGTTTTTT. It codes for CASSPGTGSGELFF.

This clonotype was found a few times. V usage is TRBV5-1 and J usage is TRBJ1-1; D unclear. The CDR3 runs 11 residues. Trimming cost V 3 bases and J 8 bases, with 8 bases left between them. The V gene's germline CDR1 is SGHRS and CDR2 YFSETQ. The CDR3 sequence is CASSYKGEAFF. In nucleotides, the CDR3 is TGCGCCAGCAGCTACAAGGGCGAAGCTTTCTTT.

This clonotype was seen repeatedly, ten times or more. The rearrangement links TRBV7-2 to TRBJ2-7; tentative D call: TRBD1 (6 bases). Germline lookup yields CDR1 SGHTA and CDR2 FQGNSA. The CDR3 is 15 residues long. Trimming stripped 5 bases from V and 3 bases from J, with 17 bases between. In nucleotides, the CDR3 is TGTGCCAGCAGCCCAGGGGACGGATCGTACTACGAGCAGTACTTC. Its translation is CASSPGDGSYYEQYF.